This record looks at one T cell receptor (beta chain) sequence and its context. Antigen unknown. These data belong to a study of blood T cells in healthy people across ages. Across the whole study: Template switching caught about one barcoded beta molecule for each two T cells.

General study points: TCR beta diversity tracked closely with naive T cell percentage. Aged donors had fewer naive CD4+ cells and lower diversity than long-lived donors. Estimates of total diversity, which came from one million sequenced T cells, were considered to be underestimates.

A second about 7 to 11 cycle PCR used barcoded and J-beta primers. Each CDR3 protein is one row after TCRdb ran MiXCR on the 5' RACE reads. The table records more than 1.4 million distinct CDR3 sequences, 42% of them present only once. Input material: blood. The receptor was isolated from a young woman in good health.

The CDR3 bases are TGTGCCAGCAGCCCAAGGGTCAAGAGTGTCGGGAACTATGGCTACACCTTC. Its translation is CASSPRVKSVGNYGYTF. The chain carries TRBV13 and TRBJ1-2; D unresolved. Germline CDR1 PRHDT, CDR2 FYEKMQ (reference sequence). The CDR3 length is 17 residues. The germline V and J ends were trimmed by 5 bases and 2 bases, with 21 bases remaining between them.